This T cell receptor (beta chain) was sequenced for a study of T cell repertoires in cytomegalovirus infection. The overall study: Signatures in public TCR beta sequences pointed to both CMV infection and matching HLA type. Study-level results: HLA-C-restricted, CMV-specific TCR beta clonotypes were dominant ex vivo. The study identified carriers of CMV plus the relevant HLA from cumulative public TCR beta family frequency.

MiXCR, run by TCRdb on the reads, gives a single entry per CDR3 protein. The sample contains about 740,000 distinct CDR3 sequences, roughly a third of which appear only once. The CDR3 covers 17 residues. Looked up from germline, CDR1 is SGHTA and CDR2 is FQGNSA. V was shortened by 3 bases and J by 2 bases, with 17 bases between the two germline ends. As concerns this clonotype: Its target is unknown.

The sequence was obtained from a human donor in good health (CMV status not recorded). Some clones in this sample may be carry-over from other donors' samples. Sequencing was done on a sample of PBMCs. The chain combines TRBV7-2 with TRBJ1-5; the D is unclear. CDR3 coding DNA: TGTGCCAGCAGCTTGAACCCCCAGAGTCTCGGCAATCAGCCCCAGCATTTT. Protein: CASSLNPQSLGNQPQHF. The full variable domain, completed using reference TRBV7-2 and TRBJ1-5, is GAGVSQSPSNKVTEKGKDVELRCDPISGHTALYWYRQSLGQGLEFLIYFQGNSAPDKSGLPSDRFSAERTGGSVSTLTIQRTQQEDSAVYLCASSLNPQSLGNQPQHFGDGTRLSIL.